This T cell receptor (beta chain) was found in a study of cytomegalovirus exposure and HLA in healthy donors (dated by TCRdb to the late 2010s). Background for the entire study: An earlier analysis of under 600 of the donors reported about 250 Gb of sequence data and about 100 million unique TCR beta sequences from about 200 million T cells. Because of strong linkage in the cohort, five DR-DQ haplotypes were treated as single units for association and clustering. In an earlier analysis of around 540 of the donors, high-throughput TCR beta sequencing was used to judge whether each TCR beta V gene segment behaved as functional or pseudogenic. Approximately 330 gigabases of sequencing data and around 85 million unique TCR sequences made up an early release that covered 500 to 650 HLA-typed donors. Typing coverage varied by locus: roughly 629-640 donors for A, B, C, DRB1 and DQB1; approximately 560 for DQA1; 606 for DPA1; approximately 490 for DPB1. Donor age, sex, ethnicity and CMV serostatus were collected together with the repertoire data. To study patterns of TCR occurrence, a later analysis re-analyzed previously published TCR beta repertoires from 500 to 850 donors and added high-resolution HLA genotyping. The study profiled the T cell repertoires of 550 to 700 subjects by immunosequencing and related them to cytomegalovirus serostatus. A later genetic analysis took genome-wide SNP genotypes for about three fifths of the roughly 670 donors and used that subset as a discovery cohort. Among the roughly 390 genotyped donors, around 81% belonged to the genetic ancestry cluster associated with self-reported Caucasian donors. All discovery cohort repertoires had been generated using a single sequencing platform. A separate validation cohort of roughly 110 different subjects was used in addition to the roughly 670-subject first cohort. High-throughput TCR immunosequencing, statistical association of individual TCRs with disease status, and machine learning were combined to predict cytomegalovirus infection status. Rather than drawing on any new phenotypic data, the later analysis identified candidate immune exposures from TCR beta sequences and the way those sequences occurred across donors. On average, around 240,000 unique TCR beta nucleotide sequences were sequenced per donor among 398 genotyped donors of the cohort, with roughly 20% of those sequences being non-productive. HLA typing included class I and class II loci at four-digit resolution. The study aimed to test whether cataloging public T cell receptors could reveal signatures of past pathogen exposure.

The cohort consisted of 600 or so healthy bone marrow donors. Cohort members were all nominally healthy when sampled, although unrecorded immune exposures were likely present. The donor was CMV seropositive and belonged to the group of 250 to 300 seropositive cohort members. Every donor gave a peripheral blood sample, and the peripheral blood mononuclear cells from that sample were used for TCR beta sequencing. Genomic DNA extraction from the blood cell samples was performed with the Qiagen DNeasy Blood Extraction Kit. This clone was seen only once. Its antigen remains undetermined. No base-level quality is on record; no much larger clone is a single base apart. The CDR3 runs 14 amino acids, cysteine and phenylalanine included. CDR3 DNA is the only sequence kept; it has 42 bases, read in frame from the first base. V is clipped by 0 bases and J by 3 bases, and the sequence between their germline boundaries is 8 bases long. As encoded in the germline V gene, CDR1 is KGHSH while CDR2 is LQKENI.

General findings and caveats noted by the study authors: In a later analysis, most CMV-associated TCR beta chains were found to appear HLA-restricted, with HLA associations seemingly driven largely by CMV exposure. In an earlier analysis of more than 500 of the donors, most TCR beta V segments appeared in productive rearrangements about 90% or about 30% of the time, broadly matching IMGT annotations. The classifier was reported to diagnose cytomegalovirus status with high specificity and sensitivity in both the original and validation cohorts. In a later analysis, the rate of TCR association differed among HLA loci, with DRB1 alleles having the most associated TCRs and HLA-C alleles having the fewest. CMV serostatus was the only immune exposure information available for the cohort. The earlier analysis of 587 of the donors excluded over 15 rarely observed V segments, including chromosome 9 orphons, because counts were too low. In a later analysis, more than 15,000 TCR beta sequences were associated with specific HLA alleles at a false discovery rate of 0.05. According to a later analysis, parvovirus B19, influenza, CMV and Epstein-Barr virus appeared linked to several top co-occurrence clusters. Sequencing depth was assumed to be roughly uniform across donors in the presence/absence analyses, though that assumption may not hold. In vitro tests confirmed that a few of the cytomegalovirus-associated TCR beta chains recognize cytomegalovirus antigens. The sequencing pipeline was judged likely to have produced a cluster of highly shared sequence variants as a technical artifact. A later genetic analysis associated a missense DCLRE1C variant with V-gene and J-gene trimming of TCR beta chains, and an independent cohort replicated the association. When HLA alleles, especially DR and DQ, strongly co-occurred, attributing TCR associations to individual alleles was difficult. According to a later genetic analysis, donors in an Asian-associated ancestry cluster had fewer N-insertions in productive TCRs than the roughly 670-donor mean. Correlated functional status among segregating V segments might reflect linkage disequilibrium, but an unknown experimental factor could not be ruled out. Some IMGT-functional V segments, including TRBV6-2 and TRBV6-3, could not be told apart with the 87-base-pair reads, so those segments were excluded. In a later analysis, HLA-associated TCR beta chains were found to be more clonally expanded and to have lower generation probabilities than equally common non-associated chains. Most TCR sequences were observed very rarely across donors, whereas some public TCRs were present in many individuals. According to the authors, the approach could potentially be generalized to other disease states and immunological phenotypes. Only TCR beta chains were sequenced in this cohort, and the absence of alpha or paired-chain data limited detectable features. The study listed 164 TCR beta chains as associated with cytomegalovirus. A further reported finding was that TCR beta sequences accurately predicted the HLA-A and HLA-B alleles for most subjects in the first cohort. Because some donors lacked HLA typing at each locus, the association tests relied only on the typed subset.

Libraries came from the immunoSEQ multiplex PCR assay. The multiplex PCR relied on a mix of 60 forward primers for TCR Vbeta segments and 13 reverse primers for TCR Jbeta segments. The CDR3 region of rearranged TCR beta genes was amplified from genomic DNA with a multiplex PCR assay. The amplified TCR beta libraries were sequenced on the Illumina HiSeq System as 87-base-pair reads. In the paper's pipeline: Across the 500 to 700 repertoires, a later analysis counted roughly 84 million unique TCR beta chains, around 11 million of which were shared by at least two donors. A nearest-neighbor algorithm error-corrected the raw reads and collapsed the reads into unique sequences, merging closely related sequences to remove PCR and sequencing errors. V, D and J gene segments were assigned by aligning CDR3 sequences to IMGT reference sequences. For a sequence to be retained, a match of at least six nucleotides to both a V gene segment and a J gene segment was required. A rearrangement was called productive if the CDR3 had no stop codons and remained in frame with V and J, and every other rearrangement was called non-productive. Following IMGT convention, CDR3 was defined as the stretch from the second conserved V-encoded cysteine up to the conserved J-encoded phenylalanine. In an earlier analysis of approximately 500 of the donors, sequences lacking an unambiguous match to a single V gene segment were excluded. In an earlier analysis of about 590 of the donors, a V segment was called functional when productive rearrangements were above 56.7%, and segregating when the standard deviation between donors exceeded 5%. A statistical classification framework was developed to diagnose cytomegalovirus status using the catalog of TCR beta chain sequences. In a later analysis, TCR nucleotide sequences were compared against IMGT/GENE-DB human TR gene sequences so that V and J genes could be assigned. In a later analysis, CDR3 sequences and most-parsimonious VDJ recombination scenarios were assigned using the TCRdist pipeline. In a later analysis, each TCR beta chain was defined by its CDR3 amino acid sequence together with its V-gene family, and reads without a unique V-gene family were excluded. As a way to deal with suspected cross-contamination and a sequencing artifact, a later analysis dropped 450 to 600 nucleotide sequences that were highly shared and had low generation probability. In a later analysis, a clonal expansion index was calculated for each public chain from normalized within-repertoire ranks of inferred template counts. A later analysis computed generation probabilities with a VDJ recombination model fitted to out-of-frame rearrangements, and checked the results against IGoR. In a later analysis, hypergeometric tests were used to score TCR-TCR, TCR-HLA and TCR-CMV co-occurrence, with a repertoire-size bias correction applied to TCR pairs. A later analysis estimated false discovery rates by permuting HLA or CMV assignments 20 times. In a later analysis, co-occurring TCRs were grouped using DBSCAN, with TCRdist sequence similarity added in when clustering inside HLA-allele-positive subsets. Repertoires with fewer than 30,000 or more than 120,000 public chains, plus five repertoires with anomalous nucleotide sharing, were excluded from co-occurrence clustering. Drawn from immuneACCESS, this table holds only the in-frame rearrangements with V and J called that TCRdb kept. Clones are partly lost; checked studies trace under half to an unresolved V gene and leave the rest unexplained. V, J and clone size derive from that table, while D and trimming were established from the DNA sequence. For this sample there are some 170,000 clones; over 60% appear just once. Clones ranked in the top ten supply 6.3% of the sample.

This receptor was obtained from a man aged 35 to 55 in good health and CMV-seropositive. The material sequenced was PBMCs. The chain uses TRBV18 and TRBJ1-2; matching of 5 bases hints at TRBD1 as the D gene. The bases read TGTGCCAGCTCACCACCCGGAGGGGACTATGGCTACACCTTC. It specifies CASSPPGGDYGYTF.